Presented here are 23 T cell receptor beta chains from one specimen sequenced in a study of blood T cell repertoires in COVID-19. The data were produced by immunoSEQ multiplex PCR, yet TCRdb's version contains in-frame clones alone and is incomplete. The top ten hold 2% to 3% of the sample, which has some 320,000 clones, 90% seen once. Sequencing was done on a sample of PBMCs or T cells enriched from blood (not recorded which). The receptors originated from a man aged 55 to 70 who had recovered from COVID-19.

This clone was found a few times. The same CDR3 is also encoded by other DNA sequences in this sample. The chain uses TRBV15 and TRBJ1-4; no clear D gene. Trimming stripped 0 bases from V and 5 bases from J, with 7 bases between. Germline lookup yields CDR1 LNHNV and CDR2 YYDKDF (reference sequence). The CDR3 loop spans 14 amino acids. CDR3 residues: CATSRDRGNEKLFF. As DNA, the CDR3 is TGTGCCACCAGCAGAGACAGAGGCAATGAAAAACTGTTTTTT.

V gene TRBV2 combines with J gene TRBJ2-7; D possibly corresponds to TRBD2 (6 bases). This CDR3 spans 14 amino acids. V lost 6 bases and J lost 3, with 15 bases in between. In germline, CDR1 is SNHLY, CDR2 FYNNEI. The CDR3 loop reads CASRLGLRYYEQYF. Written as DNA, the CDR3 is TGTGCCAGCAGACTTGGACTACGATACTACGAGCAGTACTTC.

This clone was counted a single time. The chain has TRBV2 and TRBJ2-2; 9 bases are a match to TRBD1. The CDR3 loop spans 15 amino acids. Germline V gives CDR1 SNHLY, CDR2 FYNNEI. V shed 6 bases and J 0 bases; nucleotides not matched to a gene: 2. As DNA, the CDR3 is TGTGCCAGCAGGGGGGACAGGGCGAACACCGGGGAGCTGTTTTTT. Translating gives CASRGDRANTGELFF.

V and J are TRBV5-1 and TRBJ2-5; 7 bases match TRBD1. This CDR3 contains 15 residues. Germline CDR1 and CDR2: SGHRS and YFSETQ. Trimming cost V 4 bases and J 1 base; bases outside gene matches: 7. CDR3 sequence: CASSIQSGGQETQYF. The CDR3 coding sequence is TGCGCCAGCAGCATACAATCAGGGGGCCAAGAGACCCAGTACTTC.

This clone has only one observation. The rearrangement links TRBV27 to TRBJ1-5; no clear D gene. The CDR3 totals 15 residues. Trimming stripped 3 bases from V and 2 bases from J, with 11 bases between. Germline-derived CDR1 and CDR2 are MNHEY and SMNVEV (reference sequence). CDR3 sequence (DNA): TGTGCCAGCAGTTTTCTGTTCGGGGGCAATCAGCCCCAGCATTTT. It is translated as CASSFLFGGNQPQHF.

The chain couples TRBV6-2 or TRBV6-3 to TRBJ1-2; TRBD1 might be the D (6 bases). Germline V gives CDR1 MNHEY, CDR2 SVGEGT. The CDR3 spans 13 residues. Trimming left V 0 bases short and J 7 bases short, with 9 bases between. The CDR3 DNA follows: TGTGCCAGCAGTTACTCAGGGACATCTGGCTACACCTTC. Translation: CASSYSGTSGYTF.

This clone appeared once. The chain has TRBV18 and TRBJ1-1; D not certain. V lost 4 bases and J 1 base, leaving 10 bases between the germline ends. This CDR3 region has 14 residues. CDR1 is KGHSH, CDR2 LQKENI, per germline. This CDR3 reads CASSRDRGNTEAFF. The CDR3 bases are TGTGCCAGCTCACGCGATCGGGGGAACACTGAAGCTTTCTTT.

The chain uses TRBV18 and TRBJ2-7, with TRBD1 identical over 10 bases. Germline values: CDR1 KGHSH, CDR2 LQKENI. This CDR3 is 14 amino acids long. V trimming: 2 bases; J trimming: 6 bases; junction bases outside the gene matches: 4. Written as DNA, the CDR3 is TGTGCCAGCTCACCAGGGACAGGGGAATTCGAGCAGTACTTC. Translation gives CASSPGTGEFEQYF.

CDR3 region: CATSRDRGHGYTF. CDR3 in DNA: TGTGCCACCAGCAGAGATAGGGGTCACGGCTACACCTTC. The chain employs TRBV15 and TRBJ1-2, with D perhaps matching TRBD1 (5 bases). CDR3 size: 13 residues. V was clipped by 0 bases and J by 8 bases, with 10 bases between them. The germline gives CDR1 LNHNV, CDR2 YYDKDF (reference sequence).

The DNA of the CDR3 is TGTGCCTCCCAAGAGACAGCGGGAGGGGGGGTGACGCAGTATTTT. This encodes CASQETAGGGVTQYF. This chain links TRBV2 with TRBJ2-3; 10 nucleotides match TRBD2. The ends lost 11 bases at V and 9 bases at J; junction bases unmatched: 17. Germline loops: CDR1 SNHLY, CDR2 FYNNEI. This CDR3 is built from 15 residues.

The chain links TRBV3-1 (or the pseudogene TRBV3-2) to TRBJ1-1; maybe TRBD1 (5 bases). The V and J ends lost 4 bases and 1 base respectively, with 16 bases between them. This CDR3 spans 16 amino acids. From germline, CDR1 is LGHDT and CDR2 YNNKEL (reference sequence). The CDR3: CASSPKAGTRNTEAFF. In nucleotides, the CDR3 is TGTGCCAGCAGCCCCAAGGCGGGGACTCGGAACACTGAAGCTTTCTTT.

This chain joins TRBV5-1 and TRBJ1-1; D unclear. Trimming removed 6 bases from V and 1 base from J, with 13 bases in between. CDR1 SGHRS and CDR2 YFSETQ come from the germline V gene. CDR3 length: 14 amino acids. This chain's CDR3 is CASTPLRENTEAFF. In nucleotides, the CDR3 is TGCGCCAGCACCCCCCTGCGGGAGAACACTGAAGCTTTCTTT. Full variable domain (missing parts from reference TRBV5-1 and TRBJ1-1): KAGVTQTPRYLIKTRGQQVTLSCSPISGHRSVSWYQQTPGQGLQFLFEYFSETQRNKGNFPGRFSGRQFSNSRSEMNVSTLELGDSALYLCASTPLRENTEAFFGQGTRLTVV.

This chain joins TRBV29-1 and TRBJ1-3, with D hard to call. The CDR3 length is 13 residues. V lost 6 bases to trimming and J lost 4 bases, with 13 bases between them. The V gene's germline CDR1 is SQVTM and CDR2 ANQGSEA. In nucleotides, the CDR3 is TGCAGCGTGGAGAAGGAAAGCGGAAACACCATATATTTT. Protein product: CSVEKESGNTIYF.

This chain links TRBV11-2 with TRBJ2-1, with D possibly being TRBD2 (6 bases). The CDR3 loop spans 16 amino acids. The germline gives CDR1 SGHAT, CDR2 FQNNGV. V gave up 1 base and J gave up 6 bases, with 16 bases separating them. CDR3 coding DNA: TGTGCCAGCAGCTTAGTGCGGGGAAAAGTAGGCAATGAGCAGTTCTTC. It yields the protein CASSLVRGKVGNEQFF.

The V call is TRBV24-1, the J call TRBJ1-5; TRBD1 is a possible D gene (6 bases). V dropped 9 bases and J dropped 4 bases, with 12 bases sitting between them. The length of the CDR3 is 13 residues. CDR1 is KGHDR and CDR2 is SFDVKD in the germline V gene. This chain's CDR3 is CATPYRANQPQHF. In nucleotides, the CDR3 is TGTGCCACCCCCTACAGGGCAAATCAGCCCCAGCATTTT.

Worth noting for this clone: At one boundary the junction diverges from the germline segment, which might be a read error. V gene TRBV7-7 combines with J gene TRBJ2-3; 12 nucleotides agree with TRBD2. The CDR3 has 16 amino acids. The V gene's germline CDR1 is SSHAT and CDR2 FNYEAQ (reference sequence). CDR3 residues: CASSPLAGGHTDTQYF. CDR3 bases: TGTGCTAGCAGCCCTCTAGCGGGAGGGCACACAGATACGCAGTATTTT.

The chain employs TRBV7-9 and TRBJ1-3, with 9 bases that match TRBD1. Losses at the gene ends were 3 bases for V and 0 bases for J; bases not matched to a gene: 9. Germline CDR1 and CDR2: SEHNR and FQNEAQ (reference sequence). The CDR3 totals 18 residues. The CDR3 region has the DNA TGTGCCAGCAGCTTGGGACAGGGACTCAGAAACTCTGGAAACACCATATATTTT. It yields the protein CASSLGQGLRNSGNTIYF.

V and J are TRBV6-5 and TRBJ1-2; 7 bases match TRBD1. CDR1 and CDR2 (germline): MNHEY, SVGAGI. Losses at the gene ends were 6 bases for V and 3 bases for J; bases not matched to a gene: 10. CDR3 length: 15 residues. DNA for the CDR3: TGTGCCAGCAGGTGGGACAGACGTTTAGACTATGGCTACACCTTC. It encodes CASRWDRRLDYGYTF.

The chain uses TRBV10-3 and TRBJ2-5; 7 bases map to TRBD2. Germline V CDR1 and CDR2: ENHRY, SYGVKD. This CDR3 is 16 amino acids long. With 3 bases clipped from V and 1 base from J, the junction kept 8 bases outside the gene matches. The CDR3: CAISDRGVTSQETQYF. The CDR3 DNA is TGTGCCATCAGTGATCGGGGGGTGACCAGCCAAGAGACCCAGTACTTC.

The rearrangement links TRBV6-5 to TRBJ1-1; no firm D call. V lost 6 bases, J lost 4 bases, and 12 bases lay in between. CDR3 size: 13 residues. Germline CDR1 is MNHEY and CDR2 is SVGAGI. Written as DNA, the CDR3 is TGTGCCAGCAGCCGAGGACGGGGCACTGAAGCTTTCTTT. It yields the protein CASSRGRGTEAFF.

The rearrangement joins TRBV29-1 to TRBJ2-5, with D unresolved. Trimming shortened V by 1 base and J by 5 bases, and 14 bases separated the two germline ends. There are 14 residues in the CDR3. CDR1 and CDR2 from the germline V gene are SQVTM and ANQGSEA. The CDR3 coding sequence is TGCAGCGTTGAAGGTATCCCGGGTTGGGAGACCCAGTACTTC. Translation: CSVEGIPGWETQYF.

This clone was seen a single time. V is TRBV29-1 and J is TRBJ1-1, with D perhaps TRBD1 (5 bases). Germline V gene data show CDR1 as SQVTM and CDR2 as ANQGSEA. The CDR3 spans 13 residues. V shed 6 bases and J shed 3 bases, with 14 bases lying between them. The CDR3: CSVWDAGDTEAFF. Written as DNA, the CDR3 is TGCAGCGTATGGGACGCGGGGGACACTGAAGCTTTCTTT. Combining the CDR3 with reference TRBV29-1 and TRBJ1-1 gives the whole variable domain SAVISQKPSRDICQRGTSLTIQCQVDSQVTMMFWYRQQPGQSLTLIATANQGSEATYESGFVIDKFPISRPNLTFSTLTVSNMSPEDSSIYLCSVWDAGDTEAFFGQGTRLTVV.

The V gene is TRBV11-2, the J gene TRBJ1-5; D gene unclear. CDR1 and CDR2 (germline): SGHAT, FQNNGV. The CDR3 is made up of 14 amino acids. The V gene lost 2 bases and the J gene lost 1 base, with 6 bases spanning the gap. CDR3 in DNA: TGTGCCAGCAGCTTAACACCAAGCAATCAGCCCCAGCATTTT. It translates to CASSLTPSNQPQHF.